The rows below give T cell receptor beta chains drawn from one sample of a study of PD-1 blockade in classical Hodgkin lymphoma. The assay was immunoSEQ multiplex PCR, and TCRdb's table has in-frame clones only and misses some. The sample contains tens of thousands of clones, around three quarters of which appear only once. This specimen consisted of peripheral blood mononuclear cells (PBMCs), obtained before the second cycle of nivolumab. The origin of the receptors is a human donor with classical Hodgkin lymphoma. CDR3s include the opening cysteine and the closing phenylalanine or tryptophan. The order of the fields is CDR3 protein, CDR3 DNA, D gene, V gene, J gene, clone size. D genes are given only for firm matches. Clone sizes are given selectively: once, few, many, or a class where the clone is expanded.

CASRSTSGRGEQFF	TGTGCAAGTCGTTCTACTAGCGGGAGGGGTGAGCAGTTCTTC	-	TRBV12-2	TRBJ2-1	-
CSIAGTASGDEQYF	TGCAGCATAGCCGGGACAGCCAGCGGGGACGAGCAGTACTTC	-	TRBV29-1	TRBJ2-7	-
CASSEVGGGNEKLFF	TGTGCCAGCAGTGAAGTAGGGGGGGGGAATGAAAAACTGTTTTTT	-	TRBV6-1	TRBJ1-4	-
CASSLSGANVLTF	TGTGCCAGCAGCCTCTCTGGGGCCAACGTCCTGACTTTC	-	TRBV14	TRBJ2-6	medium-sized
CASSYGQVQETQYF	TGTGCCAGCAGTTACGGACAGGTCCAAGAGACCCAGTACTTC	TRBD1	TRBV6-6	TRBJ2-5	-
CSVEQGGTDTQYF	TGCAGCGTTGAACAGGGAGGCACAGATACGCAGTATTTT	-	TRBV29-1	TRBJ2-3	-
CASSYSLGTGLYEQYF	TGTGCCAGCAGTTACTCTCTCGGGACAGGTCTCTACGAGCAGTACTTC	TRBD1	TRBV6-5	TRBJ2-7	-
CASSRQGSSYEQYF	TGTGCCAGCAGCCGTCAGGGCAGCTCCTACGAGCAGTACTTC	-	TRBV14	TRBJ2-7	-
CATSRVHGELFF	TGTGCCACCAGCAGAGTTCACGGGGAGCTGTTTTTT	-	TRBV15	TRBJ2-2	-
CASSMRQGIGQPQHF	TGTGCCAGTAGTATGAGGCAGGGGATAGGTCAGCCCCAGCATTTT	-	TRBV19	TRBJ1-5	-
CASSRTGGNYGYTF	TGTGCCAGCAGTCGGACAGGGGGCAACTATGGCTACACCTTC	TRBD1	TRBV6-1	TRBJ1-2	once
CSVDPLGQQETQYF	TGCAGCGTTGACCCTCTCGGACAACAAGAGACCCAGTACTTC	-	TRBV29-1	TRBJ2-5	-
CATSRGPEAFF	TGTGCCACCAGCAGAGGTCCTGAAGCTTTCTTT	-	TRBV15	TRBJ1-1	-
CASSSTTSGPYNEQFF	TGTGCCAGCAGCAGTACCACTAGCGGACCTTACAATGAGCAGTTCTTC	TRBD2	TRBV7-9	TRBJ2-1	-